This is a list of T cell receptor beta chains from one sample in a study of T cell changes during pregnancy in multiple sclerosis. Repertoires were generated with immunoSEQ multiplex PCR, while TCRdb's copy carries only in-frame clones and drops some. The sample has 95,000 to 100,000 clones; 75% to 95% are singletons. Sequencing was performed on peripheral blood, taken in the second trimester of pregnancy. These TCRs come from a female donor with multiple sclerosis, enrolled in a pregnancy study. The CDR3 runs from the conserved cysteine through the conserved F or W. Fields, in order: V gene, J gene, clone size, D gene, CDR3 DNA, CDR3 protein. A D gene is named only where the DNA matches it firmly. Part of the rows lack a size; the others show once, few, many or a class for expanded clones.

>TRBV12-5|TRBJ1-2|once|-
TGTGCTAGTGGTCGGAGCGGCTACTATGGCTACACCTTC
CASGRSGYYGYTF
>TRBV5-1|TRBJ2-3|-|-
TGCGCCAGCAGCTTGGCCCGGCTAGCTAAGACAGATACGCAGTATTTT
CASSLARLAKTDTQYF
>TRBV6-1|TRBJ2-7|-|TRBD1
TGTGCCAGCAGGCCGGGACAGGGACCCTACGAGCAGTACTTC
CASRPGQGPYEQYF
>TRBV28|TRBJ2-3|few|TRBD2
TGTGCCAGCAGTAGGGCGGGAGGGACGTATACGCAGTATTTT
CASSRAGGTYTQYF
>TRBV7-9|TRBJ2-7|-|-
TGTGCCAGCAGCCCCGCCGGGACTCAGCAGTACTTC
CASSPAGTQQYF
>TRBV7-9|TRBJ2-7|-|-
TGTGCCAGCACCACAGGGCAGACAGACTACGAGCAGTACTTC
CASTTGQTDYEQYF
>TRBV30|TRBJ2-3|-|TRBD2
TGTGCCTGGAGTCGTCGGGAGGTTTTAAATACGCAGTATTTT
CAWSRREVLNTQYF
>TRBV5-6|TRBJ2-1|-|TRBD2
TGTGCCAGCAGCTTCGTGGGAGGGCCGAATGAGCAGTTCTTC
CASSFVGGPNEQFF
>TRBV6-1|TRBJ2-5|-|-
TGTGCCAGCAATCTGGGCGCGGAGACCCAGTACTTC
CASNLGAETQYF
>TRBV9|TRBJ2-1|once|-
TGTGCCAGCAGCGTTGGAGGGTTATACAATGAGCAGTTCTTC
CASSVGGLYNEQFF
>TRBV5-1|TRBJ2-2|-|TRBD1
TGCGCCAGCAGCTCAGGGGGCCCCGGGGAGCTGTTTTTT
CASSSGGPGELFF
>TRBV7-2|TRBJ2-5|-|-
TGTGCCAGCAGCTTCGCCGGGTCGATATCGGAGACCCAGTACTTC
CASSFAGSISETQYF
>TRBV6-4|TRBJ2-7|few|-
TGTGCCAGCAGTGAAAAAGAGGGAGCATACGAGCAGTACTTC
CASSEKEGAYEQYF
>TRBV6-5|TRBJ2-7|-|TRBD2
TGTGCCAGCAGTTACTCGAGGCTAGCGGGACGTTACGAGCAGTACTTC
CASSYSRLAGRYEQYF
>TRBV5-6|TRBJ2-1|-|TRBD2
TGTGCCAGCAGCTTGGAGCTGGGGCGGGGGGGTTACAATGAGCAGTTCTTC
CASSLELGRGGYNEQFF
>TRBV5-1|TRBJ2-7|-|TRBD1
TGCGCCAGCAGCTTGGCCGGACAGGAGAACTACGAGCAGTACTTC
CASSLAGQENYEQYF
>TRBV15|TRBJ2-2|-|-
TGTGCCACCAGCAGAGATTTGAGGGCCGGGGAGCTGTTTTTT
CATSRDLRAGELFF
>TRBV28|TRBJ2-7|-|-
TGTGCCAGCAGTTTAATGGAGTCCGAGCAGTACTTC
CASSLMESEQYF
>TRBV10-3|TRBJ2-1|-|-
TGTGCCACCAAGGGGGTTGATGAGCAGTTCTTC
CATKGVDEQFF
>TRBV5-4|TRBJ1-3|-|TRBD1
TGTGCCAGCAGCTTGGTTACAGGGGCTAACTCTGGAAACACCATATATTTT
CASSLVTGANSGNTIYF
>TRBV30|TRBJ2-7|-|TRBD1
TGTGCCTGGACCGAAGCCGACAGGGAGACTTACGAGCAGTACTTC
CAWTEADRETYEQYF
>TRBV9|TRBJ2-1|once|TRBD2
TGTGCCAGCAGCGCTCGGACTAGCGGGAGCTATGAGCAGTTCTTC
CASSARTSGSYEQFF
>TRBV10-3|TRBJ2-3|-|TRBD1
TGTGCCACTTCTTTTACCGGGACAGGGGACACAGATACGCAGTATTTT
CATSFTGTGDTDTQYF
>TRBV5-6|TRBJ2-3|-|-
TGTGCCAGCAGCTTTGACGACTGGGTGTTTGATACGCAGTATTTT
CASSFDDWVFDTQYF
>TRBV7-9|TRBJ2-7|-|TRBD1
TGTGCCAGCAGCGACCGGGACAGGGGGTCCTACGAGCAGTACTTC
CASSDRDRGSYEQYF
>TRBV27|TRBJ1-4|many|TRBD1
TGTGCCAGCAGATTAGGGACAGCAACTAATGAAAAACTGTTTTTT
CASRLGTATNEKLFF
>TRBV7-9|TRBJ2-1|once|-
TGTGCCAGCAGCATCCTAGCCCTCAATGAGCAGTTCTTC
CASSILALNEQFF
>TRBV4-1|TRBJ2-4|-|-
TGCGCCAGCAGCCAGGAGGGAGGCCGGGTCAAAAACATTCAGTACTTC
CASSQEGGRVKNIQYF
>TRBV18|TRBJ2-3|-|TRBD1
TGTGCCAGCTCCCCGGGACAGGGGAGCTCTAGCACAGATACGCAGTATTTT
CASSPGQGSSSTDTQYF
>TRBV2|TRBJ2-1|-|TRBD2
TGTGCCAGCAGCCGGTGGGCGGGAGGGCCCCGGGAGCAGTTCTTC
CASSRWAGGPREQFF
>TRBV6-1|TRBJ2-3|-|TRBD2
TGTGCCAGCAGTGGACTAGCGGGAGAAGGAGGGGATACGCAGTATTTT
CASSGLAGEGGDTQYF
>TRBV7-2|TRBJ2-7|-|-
TGTGCCAGCAGCTTAGGCTCCCCTAGGGTTAGGGGCGAGCAGTACTTC
CASSLGSPRVRGEQYF
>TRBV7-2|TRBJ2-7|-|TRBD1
TGTGCCAGCAGCTTTGGCGACAGGGCTGTGGGCGAGCAGTACTTC
CASSFGDRAVGEQYF
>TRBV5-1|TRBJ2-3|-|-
TGCGCCAGCAGCCCCGGACTAAGCACAGATACGCAGTATTTT
CASSPGLSTDTQYF
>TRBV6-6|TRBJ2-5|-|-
TGTGCCAGCAGTTTCAGCCTGCGGGAGACCCAGTACTTC
CASSFSLRETQYF
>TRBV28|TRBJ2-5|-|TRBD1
TGTGCCAGCAGTTGGGACAGGGAAGAGACCCAGTACTTC
CASSWDREETQYF
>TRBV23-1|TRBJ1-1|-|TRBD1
TGCGCCAGCACCCCAACGCCGAGACAGGGATCCACTGAAGCTTTCTTT
CASTPTPRQGSTEAFF
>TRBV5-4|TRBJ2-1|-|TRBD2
TGTGCCAGCAGCTTGGTAAGCGGGATGAACAATGAGCAGTTCTTC
CASSLVSGMNNEQFF
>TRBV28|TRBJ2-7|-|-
TGTGCCAGCAGTAGGACAGTCCGCGAGCAGTACTTC
CASSRTVREQYF
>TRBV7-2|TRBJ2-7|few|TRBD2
TGTGCCAGCAGCAAGGGAAGCGGGAACCTGTACGAGCAGTACTTC
CASSKGSGNLYEQYF